Listed below are T cell receptor beta chains from one sample, sequenced in a study of cytomegalovirus exposure and HLA in healthy donors. The table came from immunoSEQ multiplex PCR; TCRdb's copy has only in-frame clones and leaves some out. The sample holds approximately 170,000 clones, 70% to 80% seen once. Sequences were obtained from PBMCs. The receptors derive from a woman in her twenties or thirties in good health and CMV-seropositive. CDR3s include the opening cysteine and the closing phenylalanine or tryptophan. The order of the fields is J gene, D gene, V gene, CDR3 length, clone size, CDR3 protein, CDR3 DNA. A D gene is named only where the DNA matches it firmly. The size entry is marked missing in some rows and otherwise reads once, few, many or a size class.

TRBJ2-1 | - | TRBV2 | 14 | - | CASRGTSTYNEQFF | TGTGCCAGCAGAGGAACTAGCACCTACAATGAGCAGTTCTTC
TRBJ1-6 | - | TRBV28 | 14 | - | CASRSPLYNSPLHF | TGTGCCAGCAGGTCCCCCCTTTATAATTCACCCCTCCACTTT
TRBJ2-1 | TRBD2 | TRBV2 | 17 | - | CASSLPVLAGRNNEQFF | TGTGCCAGCAGTCTACCTGTACTAGCGGGAAGGAACAATGAGCAGTTCTTC
TRBJ1-5 | - | TRBV7-2 | 18 | - | CASSLGGTGFDWDQPQHF | TGTGCCAGCAGCTTAGGGGGAACAGGGTTCGATTGGGATCAGCCCCAGCATTTT
TRBJ1-5 | - | TRBV21-1 | 18 | few | CASSKGGARGRSNQPQHF | TGTGCCAGCAGCAAAGGGGGCGCAAGGGGGCGAAGCAATCAGCCCCAGCATTTT
TRBJ1-4 | TRBD1 | TRBV4-3 | 15 | - | CASSQGGRGVEKLFF | TGCGCCAGCAGCCAAGGAGGCAGGGGGGTGGAAAAACTGTTTTTT
TRBJ2-3 | - | TRBV12-1 | 15 | once | CASSPEERITDTQYF | TGTGCCAGCAGTCCCGAGGAGCGCATCACAGATACGCAGTATTTT
TRBJ1-4 | - | TRBV28 | 14 | few | CAITGSATNEKLFF | TGTGCCATCACAGGATCTGCAACTAATGAAAAACTGTTTTTT
TRBJ2-4 | TRBD2 | TRBV14 | 15 | few | CASSLVRDYWDIQYF | TGTGCCAGCAGCCTGGTTAGGGACTATTGGGACATTCAGTACTTC
TRBJ2-1 | TRBD2 | TRBV27 | 15 | once | CASSTGTRGDNEQFF | TGTGCCAGCAGCACCGGGACTAGAGGCGACAATGAGCAGTTCTTC
TRBJ1-3 | - | TRBV27 | 13 | - | CASSFRDGNTIYF | TGTGCCAGCAGTTTCCGGGATGGAAACACCATATATTTT
TRBJ1-2 | - | TRBV9 | 13 | - | CASSVGRGYGYTF | TGTGCCAGCAGCGTAGGGAGGGGCTATGGCTACACCTTC
TRBJ2-1 | TRBD2 | TRBV7-2 | 15 | - | CASSLESSGGNEQFF | TGTGCCAGCAGCTTAGAGTCTAGCGGGGGCAATGAGCAGTTCTTC
TRBJ1-6 | - | TRBV5-6 | 15 | - | CASSIGGGADSPLHF | TGTGCCAGCAGCATAGGGGGGGGCGCCGATTCACCCCTCCACTTT
TRBJ2-3 | TRBD1 | TRBV18 | 14 | - | CASSFRQGLDTQYF | TGTGCCAGCTCATTTCGACAGGGTTTAGATACGCAGTATTTT
TRBJ2-1 | TRBD2 | TRBV29-1 | 14 | - | CSVVASGDHNEQFF | TGCAGCGTTGTTGCTAGCGGGGACCACAATGAGCAGTTCTTC
TRBJ2-6 | - | TRBV7-2 | 15 | - | CASRAGSSGANVLTF | TGTGCCAGCAGAGCGGGTAGCTCTGGGGCCAACGTCCTGACTTTC
TRBJ2-7 | TRBD2 | TRBV4-1 | 14 | - | CASSQTSGSYEQYF | TGCGCCAGCAGCCAGACTAGCGGGAGTTACGAGCAGTACTTC
TRBJ1-5 | - | TRBV28 | 14 | few | CASSPRQALGPQHF | TGTGCCAGCAGTCCTCGACAGGCGCTGGGACCCCAGCATTTT
TRBJ1-5 | - | TRBV7-2 | 13 | - | CASSFFFNQPQHF | TGTGCCAGCAGCTTTTTCTTCAATCAGCCCCAGCATTTT
TRBJ2-5 | TRBD2 | TRBV27 | 17 | - | CASSLLGLAGGQETQYF | TGTGCCAGCAGTTTATTGGGACTAGCGGGGGGACAAGAGACCCAGTACTTC
TRBJ2-7 | TRBD2 | TRBV6-5 | 14 | - | CASSYSTSGYEQYF | TGTGCCAGCAGTTACTCGACTAGCGGCTACGAGCAGTACTTC
TRBJ2-5 | - | TRBV11-2 | 13 | - | CASSLDLEETQYF | TGTGCCAGCAGCTTAGATCTGGAGGAGACCCAGTACTTC
TRBJ2-7 | TRBD2 | TRBV15 | 14 | - | CATSPSGRAYEQYF | TGTGCCACCAGTCCTAGCGGGAGGGCCTACGAGCAGTACTTC
TRBJ1-3 | - | TRBV5-1 | 15 | - | CASSLGGFAGNTIYF | TGCGCCAGCAGTTTAGGAGGGTTCGCTGGAAACACCATATATTTT
TRBJ2-2 | - | TRBV4-3 | 18 | - | CASSQDRGPTKGVGELFF | TGCGCCAGCAGCCAAGATAGGGGTCCGACAAAGGGGGTCGGGGAGCTGTTTTTT
TRBJ1-2 | TRBD1 | TRBV2 | 15 | few | CASSEFRGPNYGYTF | TGTGCCAGCAGTGAATTTAGGGGGCCTAACTATGGCTACACCTTC
TRBJ1-1 | - | TRBV5-4 | 14 | - | CASSLRQLNTEAFF | TGTGCCAGCAGCTTGAGACAGTTGAACACTGAAGCTTTCTTT
TRBJ1-5 | TRBD1 | TRBV25-1 | 14 | few | CASRGQGGNQPQHF | TGTGCCAGCCGCGGACAGGGGGGCAATCAGCCCCAGCATTTT
TRBJ1-1 | TRBD1 | TRBV18 | 14 | - | CASSLPTGDPEAFF | TGTGCCAGCTCGCTCCCCACAGGGGACCCTGAAGCTTTCTTT
TRBJ2-7 | - | TRBV28 | 16 | - | CASSPNQGGRYYEQYF | TGTGCCAGCAGTCCCAATCAGGGGGGAAGATACTACGAGCAGTACTTC
TRBJ2-1 | TRBD2 | TRBV5-1 | 16 | - | CASRPPSGSSYNEQFF | TGCGCCAGCAGACCACCTAGCGGAAGCTCCTACAATGAGCAGTTCTTC
TRBJ1-2 | - | TRBV19 | 15 | - | CASSHSFQRDYGYTF | TGTGCCAGTAGCCACTCTTTTCAGCGGGATTATGGCTACACCTTC
TRBJ2-6 | - | TRBV7-9 | 15 | - | CASSPGTGGANVLTF | TGTGCCAGCAGCCCAGGGACTGGCGGGGCCAACGTCCTGACTTTC
TRBJ1-2 | - | TRBV5-1 | 15 | once | CASSLGSGEGSGYTF | TGCGCCAGCAGCTTGGGGTCAGGTGAGGGATCAGGCTACACCTTC
TRBJ1-2 | - | TRBV6-5 | 14 | - | CASSYTPTANDYTF | TGTGCCAGCAGTTACACCCCGACAGCCAATGACTACACCTTC
TRBJ1-3 | TRBD1 | TRBV6-1 | 16 | - | CASSVRQGVSGNTIYF | TGTGCCAGCAGTGTACGACAGGGAGTTTCTGGAAACACCATATATTTT
TRBJ1-5 | - | TRBV19 | 15 | - | CASKAAAGVGKPQHF | TGTGCCAGTAAGGCCGCGGCGGGGGTGGGGAAGCCCCAGCATTTT
TRBJ2-1 | - | TRBV29-1 | 14 | - | CSVDYLTSDMEQFF | TGCAGCGTTGATTACCTTACTTCTGACATGGAGCAGTTCTTC
TRBJ2-5 | TRBD1 | TRBV6-5 | 14 | - | CASSSGQGQETQYF | TGTGCCAGCAGTTCCGGACAGGGGCAAGAGACCCAGTACTTC
TRBJ2-3 | TRBD2 | TRBV10-1 | 15 | few | CASSPSGRAADTQYF | TGCGCCAGCAGTCCAAGCGGGAGGGCCGCAGATACGCAGTATTTT